In its sample, the clone carrying this T cell receptor beta chain was seen once. Its antigen remains unknown. This record belongs to a study of vaccination and CD4 T cells after COVID-19. Germline V CDR1 and CDR2: SGHVS, FNYEAQ. With 4 bases removed from V and 7 bases from J, the gap between germline ends came to 14 bases. This CDR3 is 13 amino acids long. Study observations and caveats: The median count of SARS-CoV-2-reactive clonotypes rose from about 22 to 38, not significantly.

As to treatment: approximately 9-day PBMC culture with coronavirus spike peptide pools or control peptides (ViraFEST assay). Sequencing of cultured CD4+ T cell DNA used the Oncomine TCR Beta short-read assay. MiXCR, run by TCRdb on the PCR reads, gives a single entry per CDR3 protein. This table holds 15,000 to 20,000 distinct CDR3 sequences, around 50% found once. The chain couples TRBV7-6 to TRBJ2-7, with D maybe TRBD2 (5 bases). The clonotype was recovered from a human donor who had recovered from COVID-19. The material was CD4+ T cells from blood, cultured in vitro, obtained before SARS-CoV-2 vaccination. DNA of the CDR3: TGTGCCAGCAGCTCGATCGGACGAGGGGAGCAGTACTTC. It encodes CASSSIGRGEQYF.